Below are 30 T cell receptor beta chains sequenced from a single sample in a study of shared clonotypes between healthy human individuals. The assay was immunoSEQ multiplex PCR, and TCRdb's table has in-frame clones only and misses some. The sample includes approximately 2,200,000 clones, 85% to 95% seen only once; the top ten take more than 1.5%. Naive CD8 isolation took CD45RO-negative cells positively selected for CCR7 and excluded terminally differentiated effector memory CD45RA+ cells. The sample comprised naive CD8+ T cells from PBMCs. Source of these receptors: a man younger than 30 in good health. Some clones in this sample may be carry-over from other donors' samples.

The genes are TRBV7-6 and TRBJ2-7; 9 nucleotides agree with TRBD2. Trimming at V came to 4 bases and at J to 1 base, leaving 5 bases not matched to a gene. This CDR3 contains 15 residues. Germline CDR1 and CDR2: SGHVS and FNYEAQ. The CDR3 loop is CASSYKAGGSYEQYF. The CDR3 DNA is TGTGCCAGCAGCTACAAGGCGGGAGGGTCCTACGAGCAGTACTTC.

This clone occurred once. J is TRBJ2-7 and V is TRBV6-5, with D hard to call. This CDR3 comprises 14 residues. Germline assignment: CDR1 MNHEY and CDR2 SVGAGI. V lost 4 bases to trimming and J lost 9 bases, with 19 bases between them. The CDR3 bases are TGTGCCAGCAGTTCCGACCTTCAGTGGAGCCCGCAGTACTTC. This sequence encodes CASSSDLQWSPQYF.

V and J are TRBV7-3 and TRBJ1-2; tentative D call: TRBD1 (5 bases). Looked up from germline, CDR1 is SGHTA and CDR2 is FQGTGA. The V end lost 3 bases, the J end lost 6 bases, and 14 bases lay between the germline ends. The CDR3 runs to 14 residues. CDR3 protein: CASSFGRMGDGYTF. The CDR3 nucleotides are TGTGCCAGCAGCTTCGGACGGATGGGGGATGGCTACACCTTC.

The table lists this clone with a count of one. J is TRBJ2-7 and V is TRBV29-1; D possibly corresponds to TRBD1 (6 bases). With 7 bases removed from V and 1 base from J, the gap between germline ends came to 14 bases. The CDR3 totals 13 residues. Germline assignment: CDR1 SQVTM and CDR2 ANQGSEA. CDR3 nucleotides: TGCAGCGCCCTGACAGGACCTTCCTACGAGCAGTACTTC. It encodes CSALTGPSYEQYF.

The chain has TRBV7-8 and TRBJ2-7, with 11 bases matching TRBD2. V gave up 3 bases and J gave up 7 bases; unmatched junction bases: 11. The CDR3 consists of 16 residues. Germline lookup yields CDR1 SGHVS and CDR2 FQNEAQ. The CDR3 bases are TGTGCCAGCAGCTTTTTAATAGCGGGAGGGCAGGATGAGCAGTACTTC. As protein: CASSFLIAGGQDEQYF.

The V gene is TRBV27, the J gene TRBJ2-1; 7 nucleotides agree with TRBD2. V lost 6 bases to trimming and J lost 4 bases; unmatched junction nucleotides: 12. Germline CDR1 is MNHEY and CDR2 is SMNVEV (reference sequence). The CDR3 loop spans 16 amino acids. The CDR3 loop is CASSPPPSGPYNEQFF. The DNA of the CDR3 is TGTGCCAGCAGCCCACCCCCTAGCGGACCATACAATGAGCAGTTCTTC.

In DNA form, the CDR3 reads TGCAGCGCGGTGACTAGCAGCGGGAGGGCCTACGAGCAGTACTTC. Its protein product is CSAVTSSGRAYEQYF. The chain joins TRBV29-1 to TRBJ2-7; 10 nucleotides line up with TRBD2. The CDR3 consists of 15 residues. V shed 7 bases, J shed 2 bases, and the junction held 11 bases outside the gene matches. CDR1 and CDR2 from the germline V gene are SQVTM and ANQGSEA.

The table lists this clone with a count of one. The chain joins TRBV6-5 to TRBJ2-7; D may be TRBD1 (5 bases). The V and J ends lost 4 bases and 2 bases respectively, with 12 bases between them. Germline assignment: CDR1 MNHEY and CDR2 SVGAGI. The length of the CDR3 is 14 residues. Here the CDR3 reads CASSWGQAAYEQYF. The CDR3 region has the DNA TGTGCCAGCAGTTGGGGCCAGGCCGCCTACGAGCAGTACTTC.

This clone was seen only once. The genes are TRBV7-6 and TRBJ2-3, with 8 bases identical to TRBD2. In germline, CDR1 is SGHVS, CDR2 FNYEAQ. The junction had 7 bases not matched to a gene; V was cut back by 5 bases and J by 0 bases. This CDR3 contains 16 residues. The CDR3 bases are TGTGCCAGCAGCCAACTAGCGGAGCGGAGCACAGATACGCAGTATTTT. Translation: CASSQLAERSTDTQYF.

The V gene is TRBV27, the J gene TRBJ1-2, with 7 bases lining up with TRBD1. Per the germline V gene, CDR1 is MNHEY and CDR2 is SMNVEV (reference sequence). Germline trimming cut 5 bases from V and 0 bases from J; bases unmatched to any gene: 9. The CDR3 is made up of 16 amino acids. CDR3 residues: CASSPPDRAPNYGYTF. The CDR3 region has the DNA TGTGCCAGCAGTCCGCCTGACAGGGCCCCTAACTATGGCTACACCTTC.

The rearrangement links TRBV11-2 to TRBJ2-5; 7 bases agree with TRBD1. The germline V gene encodes CDR1 SGHAT and CDR2 FQNNGV. This CDR3 is built from 15 residues. Trimming took 5 bases from V and 1 from J; bases not matched to a gene: 7. The DNA of the CDR3 is TGTGCCAGCAGCCGAACAGGGGCCCCCCAAGAGACCCAGTACTTC. This encodes CASSRTGAPQETQYF. Filled out from reference TRBV11-2 and TRBJ2-5, the complete variable domain reads EAGVAQSPRYKIIEKRQSVAFWCNPISGHATLYWYQQILGQGPKLLIQFQNNGVVDDSQLPKDRFSAERLKGVDSTLKIQPAKLEDSAVYLCASSRTGAPQETQYFGPGTRLLVL.

This clone has just a few counts. J is TRBJ1-1 and V is TRBV29-1; D is undetermined. CDR1 SQVTM and CDR2 ANQGSEA come from the germline V gene. The CDR3 has 12 amino acids. Trimming stripped 6 bases from V and 8 bases from J, with 16 bases between. The CDR3 region is CSVVRAPTEAFF. The CDR3 DNA reads as TGCAGCGTCGTCCGGGCACCCACCGAAGCTTTCTTT.

The CDR3 DNA reads as TGCGCCAGCTCGGGGCCGCTCCCCAAAAACATTCAGTACTTC. It is translated as CASSGPLPKNIQYF. The chain employs TRBV4-1 and TRBJ2-4; the D gene could be TRBD1 or TRBD2 (5 bases each). The CDR3 is 14 amino acids. V lost 8 bases to trimming and J lost 2 bases, with 13 bases between them. Per germline, CDR1 MGHRA and CDR2 YSYEKL.

This rearrangement joins TRBV28 to TRBJ1-2; tentatively, D is TRBD1 (6 bases). The CDR3 length is 13 residues. V lost 4 bases to trimming and J lost 5 bases, with 11 bases between them. Germline V CDR1 and CDR2: MDHEN, SYDVKM. The CDR3 DNA is TGTGCCAGCAGTTGGACAGAAACATATGGCTACACCTTC. It yields the protein CASSWTETYGYTF.

For the CDR3, the DNA is TGTGCCAGCAGTGAAGGGACAGATTACGAGCAGTACTTC. Residues: CASSEGTDYEQYF. The rearrangement uses TRBV4-2 and TRBJ2-7, with 7 bases matching TRBD1. The CDR3 covers 13 residues. Looked up from germline, CDR1 is LGHNA and CDR2 is YNFKEQ. The trim removed 6 bases at V and 4 bases at J, leaving 6 bases unmatched.

The chain has TRBV7-3 and TRBJ2-3; 7 bases agree with TRBD1. This CDR3 has 15 residues. V shed 4 bases and J 1 base; nucleotides not matched to a gene: 5. Germline-derived CDR1 and CDR2 are SGHTA and FQGTGA. The CDR3 spells CASSSRQGGTDTQYF. The CDR3 region has the DNA TGTGCCAGCAGCTCGCGACAGGGAGGCACAGATACGCAGTATTTT.

The V call is TRBV9, the J call TRBJ2-7; unclear D gene. This CDR3 is built from 15 residues. V lost 4 bases and J 0 bases, leaving 14 bases between the germline ends. Per the germline V gene, CDR1 is SGDLS and CDR2 is YYNGEE. CDR3 in amino acids: CASSPHVGPSYEQYF. The CDR3 DNA reads TGTGCCAGCAGCCCCCATGTCGGGCCCTCCTACGAGCAGTACTTC.

V usage is TRBV4-1 and J usage is TRBJ1-2; 8 bases map to TRBD1. V trimming: 3 bases; J trimming: 7 bases; junction bases outside the gene matches: 10. The CDR3 covers 15 residues. Germline V gene lookup returns CDR1 MGHRA and CDR2 YSYEKL. CDR3 nucleotides: TGCGCCAGCAGCCAGGGGGACAGGCTTTTAAGTGGCTACACCTTC. It is translated as CASSQGDRLLSGYTF.

The J gene is TRBJ2-7, the V gene TRBV9; D may be TRBD1 (6 bases). CDR3 length equals 15 residues. CDR1 and CDR2 from the germline V gene are SGDLS and YYNGEE. The V and J ends lost 2 bases and 2 bases respectively, with 14 bases between them. The CDR3, as DNA: TGTGCCAGCAGCGTTCTGGGGACAATTACCTACGAGCAGTACTTC. Translation: CASSVLGTITYEQYF.

The rearrangement joins TRBV7-3 to TRBJ2-7; D gene uncertain. CDR3 length equals 15 residues. The V end lost 3 bases, the J end lost 6 bases, and 18 bases lay between the germline ends. The germline gives CDR1 SGHTA, CDR2 FQGTGA. In DNA form, the CDR3 reads TGTGCCAGCAGCTTGACCGACTCATCCGTTGGCGAGCAGTACTTC. This codes for CASSLTDSSVGEQYF.

The chain couples TRBV7-9 to TRBJ2-7, with 9 bases matching TRBD1. Germline V CDR1 and CDR2: SEHNR, FQNEAQ (reference sequence). Germline trimming cut 5 bases from V and 4 bases from J; bases unmatched to any gene: 6. This CDR3 is 14 amino acids long. CDR3 coding DNA: TGTGCCAGCAGCCCTGGGACAGGGAGGTACGAGCAGTACTTC. This encodes CASSPGTGRYEQYF.

This chain joins TRBV6-4 and TRBJ1-5; 7 bases line up with TRBD1. V lost 6 bases to trimming and J lost 4 bases; unmatched junction nucleotides: 3. Germline values: CDR1 MRHNA, CDR2 SNTAGT. The CDR3 contains 13 residues. Here the CDR3 reads CASRDRTNQPQHF. The CDR3 nucleotides are TGTGCCAGCAGGGACAGGACGAATCAGCCCCAGCATTTT.

The chain couples TRBV7-9 to TRBJ2-2, with TRBD2 matching 13 bases. The V segment lost 5 bases and the J segment 8 bases; nucleotides outside the gene matches: 17. Germline values: CDR1 SEHNR, CDR2 FQNEAQ (reference sequence). This CDR3 is built from 19 residues. CDR3 sequence (DNA): TGTGCCAGCAGCACAGGACTAGCGGGAGTTACTTGGGGTACTGGGGAGCTGTTTTTT. As protein: CASSTGLAGVTWGTGELFF.

The chain employs TRBV28 and TRBJ2-5, with 7 bases fitting TRBD1. Trimming took 8 bases from V and 0 from J; bases not matched to a gene: 9. The germline CDR1 and CDR2 sequences are MDHEN and SYDVKM. The CDR3 totals 15 residues. The CDR3 protein is CASGYRGRYQETQYF. CDR3 coding DNA: TGTGCCAGCGGCTACAGGGGACGGTACCAAGAGACCCAGTACTTC.

The rearrangement uses TRBV6-1 and TRBJ1-1, with 8 bases identical to TRBD1. This CDR3 has 14 amino acids. The germline gives CDR1 MNHNS, CDR2 SASEGT. The J segment lost 6 bases and the V segment lost 0 bases, leaving 3 bases of the junction unmatched. CDR3 sequence (DNA): TGTGCCAGCAGTGAAGCGACAGGGGACCCTGAAGCTTTCTTT. Protein sequence: CASSEATGDPEAFF.

Regarding this clone: Distinct nucleotide sequences in the sample also encode this CDR3. This chain uses TRBV6-5 with TRBJ2-7; possible D gene TRBD1, 6 bases. This CDR3 has 14 residues. In germline, CDR1 is MNHEY, CDR2 SVGAGI. Trimming shortened V by 2 bases and J by 3 bases, and 11 bases separated the two germline ends. The CDR3 nucleotides read TGTGCCAGCAGTTACGGGCAGGGGATCTACGAGCAGTACTTC. Amino acids: CASSYGQGIYEQYF.

The chain uses TRBV7-7 and TRBJ1-3, with D tentatively TRBD1 (5 bases). The V gene's germline CDR1 is SSHAT and CDR2 FNYEAQ (reference sequence). V lost 4 bases and J 0 bases, leaving 16 bases between the germline ends. This CDR3 has 17 residues. This chain's CDR3 is CASSSLDRPISGNTIYF. CDR3 bases: TGTGCCAGCAGCTCCCTAGACAGACCTATCTCTGGAAACACCATATATTTT.

To note about this clone: Other DNA sequences in the sample encode the same CDR3. The chain combines TRBV9 with TRBJ2-1, with TRBD2 identical over 12 bases. V lost 2 bases, J lost 0 bases, and 6 bases stayed unmatched. Germline-derived CDR1 and CDR2 are SGDLS and YYNGEE. The CDR3 is 18 amino acids. In nucleotides, the CDR3 is TGTGCCAGCAGCGTTCGACTAGCGGGAGAAAGCTCCTACAATGAGCAGTTCTTC. It specifies CASSVRLAGESSYNEQFF.

The rearrangement uses TRBV28 and TRBJ1-2, with D possibly being TRBD1 (6 bases). Per the germline V gene, CDR1 is MDHEN and CDR2 is SYDVKM. V lost 5 bases to trimming and J lost 2 bases, with 15 bases between them. The CDR3 loop spans 15 amino acids. CDR3 in DNA: TGTGCCAGCAGTCGGGCGGGGGGCCGAAACTATGGCTACACCTTC. The encoded protein is CASSRAGGRNYGYTF.

Only a few counts were recorded for this clone. The chain has TRBV28 and TRBJ1-3; no firm D call. This CDR3 has 16 amino acids. The germline V gene encodes CDR1 MDHEN and CDR2 SYDVKM. The V and J ends lost 6 bases and 0 bases respectively, with 15 bases between them. Written as DNA, the CDR3 is TGTGCCAGCAGCCCCGCCGGACCTATCTCTGGAAACACCATATATTTT. Its translation: CASSPAGPISGNTIYF.